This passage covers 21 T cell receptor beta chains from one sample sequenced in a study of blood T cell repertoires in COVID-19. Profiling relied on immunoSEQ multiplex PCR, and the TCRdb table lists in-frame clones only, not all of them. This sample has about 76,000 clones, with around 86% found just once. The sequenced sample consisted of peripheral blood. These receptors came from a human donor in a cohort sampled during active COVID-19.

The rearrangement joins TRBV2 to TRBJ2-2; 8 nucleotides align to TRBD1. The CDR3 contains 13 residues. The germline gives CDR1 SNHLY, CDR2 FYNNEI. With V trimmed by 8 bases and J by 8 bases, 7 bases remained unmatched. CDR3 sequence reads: CASEDRGAGELFF. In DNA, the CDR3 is TGTGCCAGCGAAGACAGGGGAGCGGGGGAGCTGTTTTTT.

CDR3 residues: CASSPPGGYTGELFF. CDR3 bases: TGTGCCAGCAGTCCCCCCGGGGGTTACACCGGGGAGCTGTTTTTT. The chain joins TRBV6-2 or TRBV6-3 to TRBJ2-2; D is perhaps TRBD2 (6 bases). V lost 5 bases and J lost 3, with 13 bases in between. Germline V gene data show CDR1 as MNHEY and CDR2 as SVGEGT. CDR3 length equals 15 residues.

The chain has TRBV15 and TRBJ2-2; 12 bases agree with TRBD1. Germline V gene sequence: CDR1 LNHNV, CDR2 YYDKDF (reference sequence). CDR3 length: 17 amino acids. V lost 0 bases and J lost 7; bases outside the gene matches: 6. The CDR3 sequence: CATSRDRDRGRGGELFF. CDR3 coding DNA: TGTGCCACCAGCAGAGACCGGGACAGGGGGCGCGGCGGGGAGCTGTTTTTT. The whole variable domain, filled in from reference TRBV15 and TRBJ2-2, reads DAMVIQNPRYQVTQFGKPVTLSCSQTLNHNVMYWYQQKSSQAPKLLFHYYDKDFNNEADTPDNFQSRRPNTSFCFLDIRSPGLGDTAMYLCATSRDRDRGRGGELFFGEGSRLTVL.

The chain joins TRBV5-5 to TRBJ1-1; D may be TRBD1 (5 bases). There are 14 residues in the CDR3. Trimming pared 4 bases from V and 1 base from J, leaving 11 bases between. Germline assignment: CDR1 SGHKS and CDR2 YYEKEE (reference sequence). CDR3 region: CASSRHTGNTEAFF. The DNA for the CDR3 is TGTGCCAGCAGCCGACACACAGGGAACACTGAAGCTTTCTTT. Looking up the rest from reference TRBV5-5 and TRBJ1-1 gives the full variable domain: DAGVTQSPTHLIKTRGQQVTLRCSPISGHKSVSWYQQVLGQGPQFIFQYYEKEERGRGNFPDRFSARQFPNYSSELNVNALLLGDSALYLCASSRHTGNTEAFFGQGTRLTVV.

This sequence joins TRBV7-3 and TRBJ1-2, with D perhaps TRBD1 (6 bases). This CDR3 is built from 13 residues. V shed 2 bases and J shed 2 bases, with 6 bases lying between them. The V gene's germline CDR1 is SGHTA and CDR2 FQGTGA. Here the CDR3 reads CASSLGTNYGYTF. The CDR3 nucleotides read TGTGCCAGCAGCTTAGGGACAAACTATGGCTACACCTTC.

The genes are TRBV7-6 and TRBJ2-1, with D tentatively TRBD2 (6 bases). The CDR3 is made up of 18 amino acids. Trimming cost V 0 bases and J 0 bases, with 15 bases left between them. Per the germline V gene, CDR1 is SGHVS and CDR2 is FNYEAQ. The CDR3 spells CASSLALLADYSYNEQFF. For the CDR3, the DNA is TGTGCCAGCAGCTTAGCGCTCTTAGCGGATTACTCCTACAATGAGCAGTTCTTC. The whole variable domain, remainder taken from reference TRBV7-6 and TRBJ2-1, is GAGVSQSPRYKVTKRGQDVALRCDPISGHVSLYWYRQALGQGPEFLTYFNYEAQQDKSGLPNDRFSAERPEGSISTLTIQRTEQRDSAMYRCASSLALLADYSYNEQFFGPGTRLTVL.

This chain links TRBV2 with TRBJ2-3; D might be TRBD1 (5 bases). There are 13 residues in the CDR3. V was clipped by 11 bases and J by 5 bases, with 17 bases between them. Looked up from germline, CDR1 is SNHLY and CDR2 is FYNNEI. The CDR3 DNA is TGTGCCGGACACATAGCAGATGAAGATACGCAGTATTTT. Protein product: CAGHIADEDTQYF.

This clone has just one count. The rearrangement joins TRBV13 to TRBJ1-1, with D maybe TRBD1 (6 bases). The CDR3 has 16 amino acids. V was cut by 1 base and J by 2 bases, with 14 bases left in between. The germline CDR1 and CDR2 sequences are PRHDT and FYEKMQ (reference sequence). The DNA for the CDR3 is TGTGCCAGCAGCTTAGAGGGCAGGGGCCTTAACACTGAAGCTTTCTTT. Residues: CASSLEGRGLNTEAFF.

CDR3 protein: CASSPGTGNYGYTF. Written as DNA, the CDR3 is TGTGCCAGCAGCCCGGGGACAGGGAACTATGGCTACACCTTC. The chain uses TRBV11-2 and TRBJ1-2; 9 positions agree with TRBD1. Looked up from germline, CDR1 is SGHAT and CDR2 is FQNNGV. There are 14 residues in the CDR3. V lost 5 bases, J lost 2 bases, and 3 bases stayed unmatched.

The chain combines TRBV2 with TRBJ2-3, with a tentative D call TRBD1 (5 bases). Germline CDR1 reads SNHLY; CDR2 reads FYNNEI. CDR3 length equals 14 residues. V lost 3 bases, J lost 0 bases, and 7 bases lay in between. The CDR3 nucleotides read TGTGCCAGCAGTGACGACAGTAGCACAGATACGCAGTATTTT. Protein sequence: CASSDDSSTDTQYF.

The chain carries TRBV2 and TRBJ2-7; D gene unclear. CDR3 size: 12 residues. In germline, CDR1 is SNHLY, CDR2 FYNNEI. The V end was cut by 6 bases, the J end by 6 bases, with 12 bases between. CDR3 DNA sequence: TGTGCCAGCAGACACGGGTCTCCCGAGCAGTACTTC. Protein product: CASRHGSPEQYF.

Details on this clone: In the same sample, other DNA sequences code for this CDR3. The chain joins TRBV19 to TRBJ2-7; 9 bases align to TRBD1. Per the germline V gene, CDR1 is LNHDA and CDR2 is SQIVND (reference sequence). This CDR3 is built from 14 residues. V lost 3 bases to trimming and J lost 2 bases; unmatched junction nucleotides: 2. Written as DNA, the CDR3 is TGTGCCAGTAGTATTGGGACAGGGCCCTACGAGCAGTACTTC. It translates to CASSIGTGPYEQYF.

The CDR3 DNA follows: TGTGCCAGCTCACCGGGCCCGAGCTCCTACAATGAGCAGTTCTTC. Translating gives CASSPGPSSYNEQFF. The rearrangement links TRBV18 to TRBJ2-1; D gene uncertain. Trimming took 3 bases from V and 0 from J, leaving 9 bases between them. The CDR3 loop spans 15 amino acids. CDR1 and CDR2 from the germline V gene are KGHSH and LQKENI.

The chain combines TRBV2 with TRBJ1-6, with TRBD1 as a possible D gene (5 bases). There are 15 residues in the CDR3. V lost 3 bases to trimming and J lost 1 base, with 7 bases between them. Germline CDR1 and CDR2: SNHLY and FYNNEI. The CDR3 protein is CASSDRGSYNSPLHF. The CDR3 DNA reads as TGTGCCAGCAGTGATAGGGGTTCCTATAATTCACCCCTCCACTTT. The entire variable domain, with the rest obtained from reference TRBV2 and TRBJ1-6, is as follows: EPEVTQTPSHQVTQMGQEVILRCVPISNHLYFYWYRQILGQKVEFLVSFYNNEISEKSEIFDDQFSVERPDGSNFTLKIRSTKLEDSAMYFCASSDRGSYNSPLHFGNGTRLTVT.

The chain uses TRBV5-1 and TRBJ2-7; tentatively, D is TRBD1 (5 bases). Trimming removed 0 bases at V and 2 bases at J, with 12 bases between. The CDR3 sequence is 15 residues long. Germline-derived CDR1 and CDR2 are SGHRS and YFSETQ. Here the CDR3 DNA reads TGCGCCAGCAGCTTGGAGGGGTTCGCCCCCTACGAGCAGTACTTC. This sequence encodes CASSLEGFAPYEQYF.

CDR3 protein: CASSQGWQGDSPLHF. For the CDR3, the DNA is TGTGCCAGCAGCCAAGGTTGGCAGGGCGACTCACCCCTCCACTTT. The rearrangement links TRBV3-1 (or the pseudogene TRBV3-2) to TRBJ1-6, with D possibly being TRBD1 (5 bases). V was pared by 1 base and J by 10 bases, with 14 bases between. In germline, CDR1 is LGHDT, CDR2 YNNKEL (reference sequence). This CDR3 has 15 amino acids.

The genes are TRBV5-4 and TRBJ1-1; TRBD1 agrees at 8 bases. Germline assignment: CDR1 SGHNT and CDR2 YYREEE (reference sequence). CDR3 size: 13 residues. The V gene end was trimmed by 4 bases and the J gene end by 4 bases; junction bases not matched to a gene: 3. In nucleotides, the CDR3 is TGTGCCAGCAGCCCCGGGACAGGCACTGAAGCTTTCTTT. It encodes CASSPGTGTEAFF.

The CDR3 coding sequence is TGCGCCAGCAGCCGGGCTGTATGGGATACGCAGTATTTT. As protein: CASSRAVWDTQYF. The chain couples TRBV4-1 to TRBJ2-3; D gene ambiguous. The germline V gene has CDR1 MGHRA and CDR2 YSYEKL. The CDR3 is 13 amino acids. V was clipped by 4 bases and J by 6 bases, with 11 bases between them.

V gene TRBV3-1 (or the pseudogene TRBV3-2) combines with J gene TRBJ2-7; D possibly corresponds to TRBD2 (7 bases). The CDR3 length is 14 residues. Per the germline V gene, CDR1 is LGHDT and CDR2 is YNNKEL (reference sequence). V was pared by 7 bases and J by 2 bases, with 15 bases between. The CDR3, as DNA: TGTGCCAGCACCATAACCGGGGGGCCCTACGAGCAGTACTTC. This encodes CASTITGGPYEQYF.

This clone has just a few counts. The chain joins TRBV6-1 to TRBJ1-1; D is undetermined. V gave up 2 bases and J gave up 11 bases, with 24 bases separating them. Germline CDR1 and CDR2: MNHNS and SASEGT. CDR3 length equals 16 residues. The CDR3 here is CASSERRRPAGSSAFF. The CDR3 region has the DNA TGTGCCAGCAGTGAAAGGAGACGCCCCGCCGGGTCCTCGGCTTTCTTT.

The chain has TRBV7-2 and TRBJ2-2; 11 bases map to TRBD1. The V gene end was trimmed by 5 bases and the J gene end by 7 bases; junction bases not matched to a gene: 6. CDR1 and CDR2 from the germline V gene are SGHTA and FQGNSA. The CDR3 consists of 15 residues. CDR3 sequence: CASSQGQGVGGELFF. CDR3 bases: TGTGCCAGCAGCCAGGGACAGGGGGTTGGCGGGGAGCTGTTTTTT.